The rows below give T cell receptor beta chains drawn from one sample of a study of monozygotic twins with inflammatory bowel disease. Reanalyzing the 5' RACE reads, TCRdb keeps one entry per CDR3 protein, without DNA. The sample table sets out 120,000 to 150,000 distinct CDR3 sequences. The material sequenced was blood. The receptors originated from a human donor with ulcerative colitis or Crohn's disease, or a healthy co-twin of an affected twin (not recorded which). The CDR3 runs from the conserved cysteine through the conserved F or W. The order of the fields is V gene, CDR3 length, J gene, CDR3 protein.

>TRBV3-1|14|TRBJ2-7
CASSPKVWVYEQYF
>TRBV5-1|14|TRBJ2-3
CASSFNGGADTQYF
>TRBV6-1|14|TRBJ2-7
CASRLAGAAYEQYF
>TRBV7-8|17|TRBJ1-1
CASSLAPLSRGNTEAFF
>TRBV13|13|TRBJ1-5
CASSLWGNQPQHF
>TRBV7-2|16|TRBJ2-1
CASSRQGGGSYNEQFF
>TRBV7-9|16|TRBJ1-1
CASSLVGTGKNTEAFF
>TRBV12-3/TRBV12-4|14|TRBJ2-3
CASSWQGKLDTQYF
>TRBV6-2/TRBV6-3|17|TRBJ2-7
CASSYPTSPQGMYEQYF
>TRBV11-1|13|TRBJ1-1
CASSLGGAGEAFF
>TRBV5-1|14|TRBJ2-7
CASSIDRGEREQYF
>TRBV7-6|12|TRBJ2-1
CASSPSRLRQFF
>TRBV4-2|17|TRBJ2-3
CASSQDPTSGETDTQYF
>TRBV20-1|15|TRBJ2-1
CSARTRPSSYNEQFF
>TRBV5-1|15|TRBJ1-5
CASSLMSGTGQPQHF
>TRBV5-1|16|TRBJ2-1
CASSSGGGIAYNEQFF
>TRBV6-1|14|TRBJ1-4
CASSQGLHLEKLFF
>TRBV30|13|TRBJ1-5
CAWSRQGRQPQHF
>TRBV30|12|TRBJ1-1
CAWSPRMLEAFF
>TRBV5-1|15|TRBJ2-3
CASSRQGANTDTQYF
>TRBV4-3|16|TRBJ2-3
CASSQEARGSTDTQYF
>TRBV7-9|14|TRBJ1-2
CASSRQGAQVGYTF
>TRBV5-1|13|TRBJ2-5
CASSGAAKETQYF
>TRBV20-1|14|TRBJ1-3
CSARRGARGNTIYF
>TRBV24-1|15|TRBJ2-3
CATSDPNWLTDTQYF
>TRBV4-3|15|TRBJ2-7
CASSQDDGGRYEQYF
>TRBV18|14|TRBJ1-4
CASSPGLTNEKLFF
>TRBV20-1|13|TRBJ2-7
CSARANAHYEQYF
>TRBV5-7|17|TRBJ1-1
CASSHGQGIVWDTEAFF
>TRBV5-1|13|TRBJ2-5
CASTLDRGQTQYF
>TRBV20-1|15|TRBJ2-5
CSARDFRGGQETQYF
>TRBV27|17|TRBJ2-3
CASSLGLGDRRTDTQYF
>TRBV18|15|TRBJ2-3
CASSPTQLAGDTQYF
>TRBV20-1|14|TRBJ2-2
CSARDPGNTGELFF
>TRBV3-1|15|TRBJ2-2
CASNRARGEPGELFF
>TRBV19|13|TRBJ2-1
CASGQQGFHEQFF
>TRBV7-6|15|TRBJ2-2
CASSIGQINTGELFF
>TRBV20-1|14|TRBJ2-3
CSARRGASTDTQYF
>TRBV11-3|22|TRBJ2-7
CASSLVGARDRGRRTSSYEQYF
>TRBV14|16|TRBJ2-2
CASSPGLAGYSGELFF
>TRBV7-9|14|TRBJ2-5
CASSLTGLVETQYF